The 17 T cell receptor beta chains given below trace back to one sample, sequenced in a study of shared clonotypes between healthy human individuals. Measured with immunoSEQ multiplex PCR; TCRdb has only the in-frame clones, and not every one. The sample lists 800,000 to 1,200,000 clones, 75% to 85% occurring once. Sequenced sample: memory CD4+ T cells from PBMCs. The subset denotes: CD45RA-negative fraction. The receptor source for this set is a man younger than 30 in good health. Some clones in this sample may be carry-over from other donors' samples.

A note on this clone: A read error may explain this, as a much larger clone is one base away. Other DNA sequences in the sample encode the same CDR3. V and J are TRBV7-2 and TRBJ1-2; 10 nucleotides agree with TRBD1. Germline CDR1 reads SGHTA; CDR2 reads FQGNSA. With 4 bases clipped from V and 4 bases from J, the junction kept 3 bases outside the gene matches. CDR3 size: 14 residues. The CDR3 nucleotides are TGTGCCAGCAGCTGGGACAGGGGAAGCTATGGCTACACCTTC. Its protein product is CASSWDRGSYGYTF.

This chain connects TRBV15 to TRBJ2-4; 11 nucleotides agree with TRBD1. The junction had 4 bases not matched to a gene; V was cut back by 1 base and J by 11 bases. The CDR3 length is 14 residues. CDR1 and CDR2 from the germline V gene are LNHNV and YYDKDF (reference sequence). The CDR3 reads CATSRAGQGAFQYF. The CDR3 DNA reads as TGTGCCACCAGCAGAGCCGGACAGGGGGCCTTTCAGTACTTC.

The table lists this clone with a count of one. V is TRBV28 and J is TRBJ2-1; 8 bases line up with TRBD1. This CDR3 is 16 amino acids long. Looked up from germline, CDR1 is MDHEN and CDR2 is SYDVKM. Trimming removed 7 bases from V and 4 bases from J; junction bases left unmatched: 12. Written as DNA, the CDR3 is TGTGCCAGCACCACTCAGGGGGCTTCGTTTTACAATGAGCAGTTCTTC. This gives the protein CASTTQGASFYNEQFF.

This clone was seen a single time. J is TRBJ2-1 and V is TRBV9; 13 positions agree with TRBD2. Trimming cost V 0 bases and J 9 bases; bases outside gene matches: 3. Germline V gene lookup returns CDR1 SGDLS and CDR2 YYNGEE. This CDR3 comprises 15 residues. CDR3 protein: CASSVGTSGSTEQFF. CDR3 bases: TGTGCCAGCAGCGTAGGGACTAGCGGGAGCACTGAGCAGTTCTTC.

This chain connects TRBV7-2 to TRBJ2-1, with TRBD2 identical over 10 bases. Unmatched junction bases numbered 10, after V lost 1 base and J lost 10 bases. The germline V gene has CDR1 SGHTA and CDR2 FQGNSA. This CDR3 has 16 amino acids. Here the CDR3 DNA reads TGTGCCAGCAGCTTAGTCTTACTAGCGGGATCGCGGGAGCAGTTCTTC. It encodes CASSLVLLAGSREQFF.

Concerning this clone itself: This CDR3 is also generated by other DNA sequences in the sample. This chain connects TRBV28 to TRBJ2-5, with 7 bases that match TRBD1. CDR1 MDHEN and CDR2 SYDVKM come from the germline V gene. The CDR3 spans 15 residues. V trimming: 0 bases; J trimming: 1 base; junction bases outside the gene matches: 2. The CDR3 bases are TGTGCCAGCAGTTTATGGGCAGGGGGCCAAGAGACCCAGTACTTC. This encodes CASSLWAGGQETQYF.

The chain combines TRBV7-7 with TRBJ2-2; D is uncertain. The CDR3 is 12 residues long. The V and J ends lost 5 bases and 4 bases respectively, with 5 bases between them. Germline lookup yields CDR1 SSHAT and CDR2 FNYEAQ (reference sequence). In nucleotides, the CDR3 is TGTGCCAGCAGCCCGAGCACCGGGGAGCTGTTTTTT. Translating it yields CASSPSTGELFF.

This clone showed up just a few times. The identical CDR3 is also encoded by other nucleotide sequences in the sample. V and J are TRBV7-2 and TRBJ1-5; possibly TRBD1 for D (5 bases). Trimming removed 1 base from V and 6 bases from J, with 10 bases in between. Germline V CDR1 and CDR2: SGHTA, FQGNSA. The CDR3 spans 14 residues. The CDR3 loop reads CASSLGRGSQPQHF. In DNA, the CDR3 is TGTGCCAGCAGCTTAGGTAGGGGTTCTCAGCCCCAGCATTTT.

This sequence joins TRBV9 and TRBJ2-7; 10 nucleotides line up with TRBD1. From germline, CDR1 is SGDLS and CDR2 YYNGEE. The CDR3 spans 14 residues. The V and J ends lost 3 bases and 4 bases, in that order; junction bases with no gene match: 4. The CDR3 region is CASSGGQGSYEQYF. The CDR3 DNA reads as TGTGCCAGCAGCGGGGGACAGGGGAGTTACGAGCAGTACTTC. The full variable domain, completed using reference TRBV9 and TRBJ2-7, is DSGVTQTPKHLITATGQRVTLRCSPRSGDLSVYWYQQSLDQGLQFLIQYYNGEERAKGNILERFSAQQFPDLHSELNLSSLELGDSALYFCASSGGQGSYEQYFGPGTRLTVT.

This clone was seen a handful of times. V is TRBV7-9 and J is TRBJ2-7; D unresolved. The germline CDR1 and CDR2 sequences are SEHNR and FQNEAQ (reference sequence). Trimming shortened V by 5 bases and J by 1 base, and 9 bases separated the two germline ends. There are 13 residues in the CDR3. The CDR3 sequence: CASSPRRSYEQYF. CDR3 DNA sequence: TGTGCCAGCAGCCCGCGTCGGTCCTACGAGCAGTACTTC.

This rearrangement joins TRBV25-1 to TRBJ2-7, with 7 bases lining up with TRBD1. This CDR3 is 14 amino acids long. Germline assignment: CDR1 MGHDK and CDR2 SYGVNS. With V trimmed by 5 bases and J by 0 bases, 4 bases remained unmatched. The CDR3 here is CASSKTGSSYEQYF. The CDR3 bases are TGTGCCAGCAGTAAGACAGGGAGCTCCTACGAGCAGTACTTC.

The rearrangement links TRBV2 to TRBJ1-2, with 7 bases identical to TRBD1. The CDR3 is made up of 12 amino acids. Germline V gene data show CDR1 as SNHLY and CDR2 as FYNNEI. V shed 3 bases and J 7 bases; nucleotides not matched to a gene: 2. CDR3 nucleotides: TGTGCCAGCAGTGACAGGGGGTTTGGCTACACCTTC. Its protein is CASSDRGFGYTF.

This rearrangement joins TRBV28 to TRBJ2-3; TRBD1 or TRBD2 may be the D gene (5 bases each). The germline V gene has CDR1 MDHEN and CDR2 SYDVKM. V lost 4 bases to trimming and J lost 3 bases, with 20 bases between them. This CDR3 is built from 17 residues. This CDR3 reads CASSSTTRQRKTDTQYF. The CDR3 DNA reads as TGTGCCAGCAGTTCCACAACGAGACAGCGGAAAACAGATACGCAGTATTTT.

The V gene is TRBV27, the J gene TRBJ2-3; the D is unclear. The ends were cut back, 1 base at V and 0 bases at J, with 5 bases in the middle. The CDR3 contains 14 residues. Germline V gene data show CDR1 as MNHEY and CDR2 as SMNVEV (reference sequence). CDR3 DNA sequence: TGTGCCAGCAGTTTATGGATGAGCACAGATACGCAGTATTTT. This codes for CASSLWMSTDTQYF.

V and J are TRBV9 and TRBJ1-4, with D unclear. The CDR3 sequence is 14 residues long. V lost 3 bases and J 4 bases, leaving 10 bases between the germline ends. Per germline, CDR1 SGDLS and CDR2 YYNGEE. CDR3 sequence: CASSADIHNEKLFF. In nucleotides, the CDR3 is TGTGCCAGCAGCGCTGACATACATAATGAAAAACTGTTTTTT.

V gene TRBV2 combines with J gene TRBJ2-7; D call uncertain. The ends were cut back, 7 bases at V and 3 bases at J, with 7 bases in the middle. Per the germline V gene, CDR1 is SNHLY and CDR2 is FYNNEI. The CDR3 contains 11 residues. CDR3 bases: TGTGCCAGCACCCCCCTCTACGAGCAGTACTTC. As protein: CASTPLYEQYF.

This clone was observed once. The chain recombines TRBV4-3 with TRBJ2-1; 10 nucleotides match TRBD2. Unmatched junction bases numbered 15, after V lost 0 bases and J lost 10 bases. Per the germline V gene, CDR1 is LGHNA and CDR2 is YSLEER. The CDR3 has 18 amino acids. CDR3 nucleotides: TGCGCCAGCAGCCAAGATCCAGGGACTAGCGAGATGAAGGGGGAGCAGTTCTTC. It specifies CASSQDPGTSEMKGEQFF.